The present T cell receptor beta chain was sequenced within a study of blood T cell repertoires in COVID-19. At the level of the study: Collection of acute and convalescent COVID-19 samples took place in the United States, Italy and Spain.

Only in-frame clones appear in the TCRdb table, and some are missing; sequencing was by immunoSEQ multiplex PCR. Here the sample spans 100,000 to 150,000 clones, about 76% being singletons. Germline loops: CDR1 LNHNV, CDR2 YYDKDF (reference sequence). This CDR3 spans 17 amino acids. V dropped 3 bases and J dropped 3 bases, with 20 bases sitting between them. Sequencing was done on a sample of peripheral blood. The chain has TRBV15 and TRBJ1-2; D possibly corresponds to TRBD1 (6 bases). The source of this sequence is a woman aged 55-69 years with active or convalescent COVID-19. In DNA, the CDR3 is TGTGCCACCAGCAGGGGTACAGGGAAACCAATCGACTATGGCTACACCTTC. It specifies CATSRGTGKPIDYGYTF.